This TCR beta chain appears in the sequencing data of a study of cytotoxic CD8 clonotypes in ibrutinib-treated CLL (dated by TCRdb to the early 2020s). About the full investigation: In this cohort, approximately 15 patients were treatment-naive and approximately twelve were relapsed/refractory, while fewer than 18 had unmutated IGHV. Partial responses were observed in roughly 24 patients and complete responses in 2; after a median follow-up of around 68 months, remission was maintained in approximately 14 patients and progression was observed in roughly twelve. Samples at response were collected after a median of 12 months of treatment, with a range of roughly 6 to 40 months. On average, each sample yielded roughly 260,000 productive templates and 80,000 to 95,000 productive rearrangements. Longitudinal samples were obtainable from about 30% of the 86 participants in the trial. Cryopreserved peripheral blood mononuclear cells were obtained before treatment, at response, and at either sustained remission or disease progression. Patients were still on ibrutinib when every remission and progressive disease sample was collected. Results and caveats for the whole study, not just this receptor: Public clonotypes were rare and either shrank or stayed stable during treatment, and the rise in clonality at ibrutinib response reflected expansion of private clonotypes. At baseline, clonality was higher than in age-matched healthy donors and showed a strong correlation with circulating CD8+ T-cell counts. At ibrutinib response clonality went up, during sustained remission it held steady, and at progression it dropped back toward baseline. Sampling times were not matched between sustained-remission and progressing patients, and lymph node repertoires were not studied.

To note about this clone: What antigen it recognizes has not been identified. Per-nucleotide qualities are absent, and no much larger clonotype sits a single base away.

Counted from cysteine to phenylalanine, this CDR3 has 12 amino acids. Only the CDR3 portion is preserved as DNA: 36 bases, with reading frame beginning at the first base. Trimming at the junction amounts to 1 base on V and 11 bases on J, and the germline ends lie 11 bases apart. CDR1 is given as SGHVS and CDR2 as FQNEAQ, both from the germline V gene. Read against the paper, the sample's time point label means: progressive disease on ibrutinib. Roughly 2.2 micrograms of genomic DNA were extracted from cryopreserved PBMCs for TCR beta library preparation. Longitudinal blood samples from CLL patients on ibrutinib monotherapy underwent high-throughput TCR beta sequencing. The patients took part in an open-label, single-center phase 2 trial of ibrutinib monotherapy. On a MiSeq, deep resolution sequencing aimed for a depth between 1 in 1 million and 1 in 200,000 T cells, with each clonotype covered roughly 10x on average. The immunoSEQ hsTCRB Kit was used to generate the TCR beta libraries. Per the authors' processing: ImmunoSEQ Data Assistant and ImmunoSEQ Analyzer were used for data analysis, and V, D and J genes were assigned according to IMGT definitions. Clonality was computed as one minus normalized Shannon entropy of productive rearrangement frequencies, ranging from 0 to 1. Only overrepresented clonotypes making up at least 0.05% of the repertoire of each patient were included in the public clonotype analysis. Repertoires from some 14 age-matched healthy donors in immuneACCESS were used as clonality controls. The source is immuneACCESS, and TCRdb retained only in-frame sequences with V and J called. Part of the clones is not carried over; for the studies checked, unresolved V genes explain less than half of this, and the remainder is unexplained. The V and J calls and clone size were taken over from that table, and D and trimming were inferred from the DNA. The table for this sample lists 150,000 or so clones; roughly 90% of them were counted only once. Approximately 2.9% of the sample goes to the ten largest clones.

The V gene is TRBV7-8 and the J gene is TRBJ1-1, and possibly TRBD1, on 5 matching bases. The starting material was PBMCs, obtained at disease progression, from a patient treated with ibrutinib. The receptor was isolated from a human donor with chronic lymphocytic leukemia. The CDR3 reads CASSLDGAWAFF. The nucleotide sequence reads TGTGCCAGCAGCTTAGATGGGGCTTGGGCTTTCTTT.